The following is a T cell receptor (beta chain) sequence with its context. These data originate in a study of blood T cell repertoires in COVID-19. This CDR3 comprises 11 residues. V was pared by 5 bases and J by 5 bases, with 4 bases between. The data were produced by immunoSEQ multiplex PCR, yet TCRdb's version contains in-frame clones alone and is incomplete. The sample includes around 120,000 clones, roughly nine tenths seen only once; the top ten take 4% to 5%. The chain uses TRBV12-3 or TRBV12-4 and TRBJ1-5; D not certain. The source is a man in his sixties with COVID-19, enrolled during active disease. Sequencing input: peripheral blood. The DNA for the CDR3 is TGTGCCAGCAGTCTTGATCAGCCCCAGCATTTT. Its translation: CASSLDQPQHF.